This T cell receptor (beta chain) was retrieved from a study of cytomegalovirus exposure and HLA in healthy donors. Study outcomes and limitations: Among the most significant clusters, several appeared linked to common viral pathogens in a later analysis.

With 60 Vbeta and 13 Jbeta primers, the PCR was carried out. Method: immunoSEQ multiplex PCR; TCRdb's copy keeps in-frame clones and lacks some. In the table there are roughly 150,000 clones, about 75% of which are singletons. This clone was counted only a few times. Its antigen remains unidentified. V was pared by 8 bases and J by 0 bases, with 11 bases between. The CDR3 runs 14 residues. CDR1 and CDR2 from the germline V gene are MNHEY and SVGAGI. What was sequenced was PBMCs. The V gene is TRBV6-5, the J gene TRBJ1-3; possible D gene TRBD1, 5 bases. This receptor was taken from a male donor in good health and CMV-seronegative. CDR3 DNA sequence: TGTGCCAGCGCCGGGGGATACTCTGGAAACACCATATATTTT. Its translation is CASAGGYSGNTIYF.